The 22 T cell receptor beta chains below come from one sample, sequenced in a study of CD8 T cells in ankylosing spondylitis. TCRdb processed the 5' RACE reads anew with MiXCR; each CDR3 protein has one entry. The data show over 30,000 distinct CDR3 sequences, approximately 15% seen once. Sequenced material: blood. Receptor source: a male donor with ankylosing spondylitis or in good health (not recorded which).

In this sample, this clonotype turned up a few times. CDR3 residues: CSARARGGPSYNEQFF. The CDR3 bases are TGCAGTGCTAGGGCCAGGGGAGGACCGTCCTACAATGAGCAGTTCTTC. The J gene is TRBJ2-1, the V gene TRBV20-1; D possibly matches TRBD1 or TRBD2 (6 bases each). Germline CDR1 and CDR2: DFQATT and SNEGSKA (reference sequence). The CDR3 covers 16 residues. V lost 3 bases, J lost 1 base, and 16 bases lay in between.

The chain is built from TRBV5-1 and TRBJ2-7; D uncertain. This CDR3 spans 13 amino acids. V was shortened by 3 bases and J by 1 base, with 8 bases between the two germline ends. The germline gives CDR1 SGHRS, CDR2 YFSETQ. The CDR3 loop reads CASSSPGSYEQYF. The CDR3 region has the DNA TGCGCCAGCAGCTCCCCCGGATCCTACGAGCAGTACTTC.

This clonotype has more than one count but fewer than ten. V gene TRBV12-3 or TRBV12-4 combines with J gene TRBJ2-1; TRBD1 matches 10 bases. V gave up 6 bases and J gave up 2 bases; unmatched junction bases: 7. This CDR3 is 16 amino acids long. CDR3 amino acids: CASRANGQGAYNEQFF. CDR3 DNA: TGTGCCAGCAGAGCTAACGGACAGGGGGCCTACAATGAGCAGTTCTTC.

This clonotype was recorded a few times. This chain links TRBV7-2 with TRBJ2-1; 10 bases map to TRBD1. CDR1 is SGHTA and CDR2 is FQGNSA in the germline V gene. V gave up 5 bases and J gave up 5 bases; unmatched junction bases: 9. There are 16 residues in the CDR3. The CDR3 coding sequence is TGTGCCAGCAGCCAAACCGGGACAGGGGCACACAATGAGCAGTTCTTC. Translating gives CASSQTGTGAHNEQFF.

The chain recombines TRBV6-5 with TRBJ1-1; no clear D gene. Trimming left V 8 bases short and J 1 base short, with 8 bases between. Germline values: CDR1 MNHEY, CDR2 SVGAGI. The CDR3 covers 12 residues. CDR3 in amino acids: CASAPPNTEAFF. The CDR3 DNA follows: TGTGCCAGCGCGCCTCCGAACACTGAAGCTTTCTTT.

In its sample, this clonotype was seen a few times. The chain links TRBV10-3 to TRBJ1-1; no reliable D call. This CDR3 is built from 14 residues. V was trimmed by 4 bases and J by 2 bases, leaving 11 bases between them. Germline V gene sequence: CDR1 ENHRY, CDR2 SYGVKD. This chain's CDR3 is CAISADGVNTEAFF. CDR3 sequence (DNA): TGTGCCATCAGTGCGGATGGGGTCAACACTGAAGCTTTCTTT.

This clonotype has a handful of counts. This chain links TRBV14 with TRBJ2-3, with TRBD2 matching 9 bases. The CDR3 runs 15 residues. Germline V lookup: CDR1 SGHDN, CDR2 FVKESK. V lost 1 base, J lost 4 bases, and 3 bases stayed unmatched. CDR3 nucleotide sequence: TGTGCCAGCAGCCAAGCAGCGGGAGGCCCAGATACGCAGTATTTT. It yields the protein CASSQAAGGPDTQYF.

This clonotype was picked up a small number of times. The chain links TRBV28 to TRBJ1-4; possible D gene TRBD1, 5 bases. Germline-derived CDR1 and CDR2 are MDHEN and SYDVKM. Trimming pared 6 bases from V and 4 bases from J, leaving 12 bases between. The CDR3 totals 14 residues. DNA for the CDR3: TGTGCCAGCAGGACCGGGACCCTTAATGAAAAACTGTTTTTT. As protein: CASRTGTLNEKLFF.

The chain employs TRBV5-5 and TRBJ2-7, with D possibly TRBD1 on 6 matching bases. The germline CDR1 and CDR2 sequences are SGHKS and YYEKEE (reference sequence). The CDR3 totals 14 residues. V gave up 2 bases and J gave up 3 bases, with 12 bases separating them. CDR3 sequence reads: CASSFQGNNYEQYV. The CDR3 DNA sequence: TGTGCCAGCAGCTTCCAGGGGAATAACTACGAGCAGTACGTC.

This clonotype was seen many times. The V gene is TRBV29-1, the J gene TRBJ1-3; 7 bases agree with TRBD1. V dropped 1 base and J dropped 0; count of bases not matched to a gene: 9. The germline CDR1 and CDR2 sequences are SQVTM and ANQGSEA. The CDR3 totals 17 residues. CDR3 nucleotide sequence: TGCAGCGTTGAAGTAGCGACAGGGTTGAGCTCTGGAAACACCATATATTTT. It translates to CSVEVATGLSSGNTIYF.

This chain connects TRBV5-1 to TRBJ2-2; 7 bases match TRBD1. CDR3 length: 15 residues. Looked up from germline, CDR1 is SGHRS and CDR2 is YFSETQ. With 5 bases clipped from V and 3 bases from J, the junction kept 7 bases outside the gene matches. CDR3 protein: CASSFDRADTGELFF. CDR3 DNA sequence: TGCGCCAGCAGTTTCGACAGGGCAGACACCGGGGAGCTGTTTTTT.

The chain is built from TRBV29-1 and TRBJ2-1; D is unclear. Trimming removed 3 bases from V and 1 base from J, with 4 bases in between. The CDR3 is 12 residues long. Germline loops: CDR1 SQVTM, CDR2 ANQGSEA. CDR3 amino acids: CSVDPSYNEQFF. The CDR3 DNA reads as TGCAGCGTTGATCCGTCCTACAATGAGCAGTTCTTC.

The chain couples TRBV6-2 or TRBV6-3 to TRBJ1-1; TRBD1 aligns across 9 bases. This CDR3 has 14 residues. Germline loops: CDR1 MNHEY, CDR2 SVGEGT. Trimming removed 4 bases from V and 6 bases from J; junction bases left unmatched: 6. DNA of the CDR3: TGTGCCAGCAGTTTTCCGGGACAGGGTCCTGAAGCTTTCTTT. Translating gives CASSFPGQGPEAFF.

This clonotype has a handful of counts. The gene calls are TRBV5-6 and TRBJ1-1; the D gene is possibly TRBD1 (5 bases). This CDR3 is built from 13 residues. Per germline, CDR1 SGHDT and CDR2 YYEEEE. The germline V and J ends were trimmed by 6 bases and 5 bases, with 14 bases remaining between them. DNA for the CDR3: TGTGCCAGCAACCCTGGGGGGTTTACTGAAGCTTTCTTT. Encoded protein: CASNPGGFTEAFF.

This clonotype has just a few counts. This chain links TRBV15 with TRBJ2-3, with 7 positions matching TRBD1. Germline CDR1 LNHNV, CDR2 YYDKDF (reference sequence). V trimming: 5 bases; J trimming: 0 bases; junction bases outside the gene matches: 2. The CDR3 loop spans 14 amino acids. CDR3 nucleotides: TGTGCCACCAGCCTGGACAGGAGCACAGATACGCAGTATTTT. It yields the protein CATSLDRSTDTQYF.

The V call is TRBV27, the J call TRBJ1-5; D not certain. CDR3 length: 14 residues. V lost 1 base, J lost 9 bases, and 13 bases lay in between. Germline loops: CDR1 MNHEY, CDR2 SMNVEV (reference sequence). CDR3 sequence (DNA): TGTGCCAGCAGTTTATTGGCGGGTGGGCGGCCCCAGCATTTT. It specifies CASSLLAGGRPQHF.

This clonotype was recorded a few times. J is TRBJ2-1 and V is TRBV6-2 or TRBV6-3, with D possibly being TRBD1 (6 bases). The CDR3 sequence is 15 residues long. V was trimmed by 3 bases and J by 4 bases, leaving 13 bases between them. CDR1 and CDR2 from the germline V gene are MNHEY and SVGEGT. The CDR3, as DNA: TGTGCCAGCAGTTATTCAGGGGCAAATTACAATGAGCAGTTCTTC. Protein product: CASSYSGANYNEQFF.

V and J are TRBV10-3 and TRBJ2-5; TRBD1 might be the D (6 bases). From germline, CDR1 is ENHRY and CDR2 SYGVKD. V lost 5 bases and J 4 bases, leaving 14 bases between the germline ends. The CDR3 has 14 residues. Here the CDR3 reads CAISSGARRETQYF. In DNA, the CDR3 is TGTGCCATCAGTTCAGGGGCGAGGAGAGAGACCCAGTACTTC.

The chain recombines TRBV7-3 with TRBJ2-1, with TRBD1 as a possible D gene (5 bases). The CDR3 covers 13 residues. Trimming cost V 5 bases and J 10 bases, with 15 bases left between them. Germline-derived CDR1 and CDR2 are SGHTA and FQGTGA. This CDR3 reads CASSPLGAMEQFF. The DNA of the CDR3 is TGTGCCAGCAGCCCATTAGGGGCAATGGAGCAGTTCTTC.

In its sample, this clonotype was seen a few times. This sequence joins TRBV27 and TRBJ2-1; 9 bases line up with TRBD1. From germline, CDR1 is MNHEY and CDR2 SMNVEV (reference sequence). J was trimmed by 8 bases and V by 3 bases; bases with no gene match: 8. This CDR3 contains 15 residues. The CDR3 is CASSFRDRAYHEQFF. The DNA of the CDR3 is TGTGCCAGCAGTTTCCGGGACAGGGCTTATCATGAGCAGTTCTTC.

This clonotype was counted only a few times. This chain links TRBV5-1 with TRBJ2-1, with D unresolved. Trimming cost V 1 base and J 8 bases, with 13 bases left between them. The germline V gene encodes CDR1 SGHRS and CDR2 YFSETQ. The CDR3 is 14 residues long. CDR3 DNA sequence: TGCGCCAGCAGCTTGTTTTTTGAGGCGGATGAGCAGTTCTTC. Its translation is CASSLFFEADEQFF.

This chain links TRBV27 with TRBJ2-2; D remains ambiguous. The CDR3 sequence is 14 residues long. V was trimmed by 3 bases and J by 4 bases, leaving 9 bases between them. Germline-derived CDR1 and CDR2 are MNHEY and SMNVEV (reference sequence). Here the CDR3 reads CASSFIRRTGELFF. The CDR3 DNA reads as TGTGCCAGCAGTTTTATTAGGCGCACCGGGGAGCTGTTTTTT.